This TCR beta chain derives from a study of OX40 agonist ivuxolimab in advanced cancers. Across the whole study: Recorded diagnoses for dose-escalation patients were hepatocellular carcinoma, melanoma, renal cell or head and neck cancer. Patients were 82.7% male with ages about 20 to 79, mean about 60. Study conclusions and caveats: Expanded clones belonging to CD8+ T cells outnumbered, on average, those of CD4+.

Note on this clone: The target antigen is unknown.

Using immunoSEQ multiplex PCR, the repertoire was profiled, and TCRdb retains in-frame clones only, with some absent. The sample lists about 32,000 clones, about 83% occurring once. This CDR3 has 15 amino acids. V was shortened by 5 bases and J by 3 bases, with 16 bases between the two germline ends. From germline, CDR1 is MDHEN and CDR2 SYDVKM. This material consisted of CD4+ or CD8+ T cells sorted from blood, taken in a trial of the OX40 agonist ivuxolimab. The clonotype originates from an adult with an advanced solid tumor such as melanoma, head and neck, liver or kidney cancer. The chain is built from TRBV28 and TRBJ1-2; D gene ambiguous. The CDR3 nucleotides read TGTGCCAGCAGTAAACCGGGAGAGGATCACTATGGCTACACCTTC. Translating gives CASSKPGEDHYGYTF.